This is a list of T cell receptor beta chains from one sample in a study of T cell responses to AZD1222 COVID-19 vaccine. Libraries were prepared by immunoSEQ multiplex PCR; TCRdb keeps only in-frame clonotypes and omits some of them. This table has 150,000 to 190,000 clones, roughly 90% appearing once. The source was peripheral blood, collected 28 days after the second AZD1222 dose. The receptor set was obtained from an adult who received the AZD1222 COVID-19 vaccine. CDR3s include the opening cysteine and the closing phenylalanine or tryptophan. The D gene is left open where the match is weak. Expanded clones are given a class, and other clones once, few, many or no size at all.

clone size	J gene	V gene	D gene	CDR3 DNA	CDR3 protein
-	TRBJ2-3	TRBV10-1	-	TGCGCCAGCAGTGAGCAGCTCACAGATACGCAGTATTTT	CASSEQLTDTQYF
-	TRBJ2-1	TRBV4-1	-	TGCGCCAGCAGCCGATTTACCTCGAAGCAGTTCTTC	CASSRFTSKQFF
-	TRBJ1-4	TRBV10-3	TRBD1	TGTGCCATCAGCACAGGGGCAACTAATGAAAAACTGTTTTTT	CAISTGATNEKLFF
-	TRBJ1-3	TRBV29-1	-	TGCAGCGTTGTTACTGGAAACACCATATATTTT	CSVVTGNTIYF
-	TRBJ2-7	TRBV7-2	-	TGTGCCAGCAGCGATCGGGGGTACGAGCAGTACTTC	CASSDRGYEQYF
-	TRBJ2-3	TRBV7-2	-	TGTGCCAGCAGCCGGGACGCAAGCACAGATACGCAGTATTTT	CASSRDASTDTQYF
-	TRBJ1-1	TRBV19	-	TGTGCCAGTAGCGCGCTAACCAGGGGAATTAACACTGAAGCTTTCTTT	CASSALTRGINTEAFF
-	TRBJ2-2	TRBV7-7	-	TGTGCCAGCAGCCCCCTGGCCTCTAGAGTAAACACCGGGGAGCTGTTTTTT	CASSPLASRVNTGELFF
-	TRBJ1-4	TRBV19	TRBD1	TGTGCCAGTAGTCACCGGGACAGTTCTGCAACTAATGAAAAACTGTTTTTT	CASSHRDSSATNEKLFF
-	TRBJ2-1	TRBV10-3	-	TGTGCCATCAGTGAGTCGACTGGGGCCGGCCCCTACAATGAGCAGTTCTTC	CAISESTGAGPYNEQFF
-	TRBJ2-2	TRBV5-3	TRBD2	TGTGCCAGAAGCCCCCGACTAGCGGGAGGGCCCGGGGAGCTGTTTTTT	CARSPRLAGGPGELFF
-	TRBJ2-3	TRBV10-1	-	TGCGCCAGCAGTGAGTCGGTAGGGGACGCAGATACGCAGTATTTT	CASSESVGDADTQYF
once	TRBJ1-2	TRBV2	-	TGTGCCAGCAGTGAACGGGCCGGGTATGGCTACACCTTC	CASSERAGYGYTF
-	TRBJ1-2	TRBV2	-	TGTGCCAGCAGTGGAAACGGGATCCCCTATGGCTACACCTTC	CASSGNGIPYGYTF
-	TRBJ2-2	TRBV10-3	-	TGTGCCATCTCAGCCGGGAAATGGAACACCGGGGAGCTGTTTTTT	CAISAGKWNTGELFF
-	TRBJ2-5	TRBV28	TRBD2	TGTGCCAGCAGTCGTCTAGCGGGAGGGCCATACCAAGAGACCCAGTACTTC	CASSRLAGGPYQETQYF
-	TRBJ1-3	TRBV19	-	TGTGCCAGTATTGGACCGAGCTCTGGAAACACCATATATTTT	CASIGPSSGNTIYF
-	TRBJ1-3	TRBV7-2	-	TGTGCCAGCAGCTCCAGACAGGCCAACTCTGGAAACACCATATATTTT	CASSSRQANSGNTIYF
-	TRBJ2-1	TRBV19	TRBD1	TGTGCCAGTAGCGAACCGGGACAGGGGATTGAGCAGTTCTTC	CASSEPGQGIEQFF
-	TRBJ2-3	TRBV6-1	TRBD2	TGTGCCAGCAGTGAACTAGCGGGGGGGCAAGATACGCAGTATTTT	CASSELAGGQDTQYF
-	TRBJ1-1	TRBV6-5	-	TGTGCCGCCCGACAGGCTTCGTACACTGAAGCTTTCTTT	CAARQASYTEAFF
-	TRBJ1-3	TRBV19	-	TGTGCCAGTAGCGGCGGGTTCTCTGGAAACACCATATATTTT	CASSGGFSGNTIYF
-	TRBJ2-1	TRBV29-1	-	TGCAGCGTTGACGTCGGTGACAATGAGCAGTTCTTC	CSVDVGDNEQFF
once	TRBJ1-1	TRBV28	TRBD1	TGTGCCAGCAGTACAGGGGACATAGGCACTGAAGCTTTCTTT	CASSTGDIGTEAFF
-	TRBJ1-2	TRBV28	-	TGTGCCAGCAGTTTTTTTGAGGGCTACACCTTC	CASSFFEGYTF